This T cell receptor (beta chain) was found in a study of blood T cell repertoires in COVID-19. Study as a whole: Samples came from the United States, Italy and Spain, spanning acute and convalescent COVID-19. PBMCs, B-cell-depleted T cells, or T cells provided the cDNA or gDNA that made up the material.

For this clone: Additional DNA sequences in this sample encode the identical CDR3.

Authors' methods: Cell counts per sample came from amplifying reference gene primers. TCRdb's table, derived via immunoSEQ multiplex PCR, lists solely in-frame clones and lacks some. The V and J calls and clone size come from that table; D and trimming were worked out from the DNA. The table lists roughly 120,000 clones, roughly 85% of them singletons, with more than 15% in the top ten. Germline trimming cut 1 base from V and 4 bases from J; bases unmatched to any gene: 2. The CDR3 contains 15 residues. CDR1 and CDR2 from the germline V gene are SGHAT and FQNNGV. The source is a woman over 75 with active or convalescent COVID-19. The sequencing input was peripheral blood. The V and J genes are TRBV11-2 and TRBJ2-1, with 9 bases that match TRBD1. CDR3 loop: CASSLGTGAYNEQFF. Written as DNA, the CDR3 is TGTGCCAGCAGCTTAGGGACAGGGGCGTACAATGAGCAGTTCTTC.